Following are 28 T cell receptor beta chains from one sample sequenced in a study of blood T cell repertoires in COVID-19. Repertoires were generated with immunoSEQ multiplex PCR, while TCRdb's copy carries only in-frame clones and drops some. The profile shows about 75,000 clones, 70% to 90% of them singletons. Sequencing was performed on peripheral blood. These TCRs come from a human donor in a cohort sampled during active COVID-19.

The rearrangement links TRBV18 to TRBJ1-1; tentatively, D is TRBD1 (6 bases). This CDR3 has 14 residues. The V gene's germline CDR1 is KGHSH and CDR2 LQKENI. V lost 6 bases to trimming and J lost 0 bases, with 11 bases between them. CDR3 coding DNA: TGTGCCAGCTCTCGAACAGGGATGAACACTGAAGCTTTCTTT. This encodes CASSRTGMNTEAFF.

The chain carries TRBV23-1 and TRBJ1-5; D is perhaps TRBD1 (6 bases). TRBV23-1 is flagged as an ORF with uncertain function. The germline V and J ends were trimmed by 0 bases and 6 bases, with 21 bases remaining between them. The length of the CDR3 is 18 residues. The CDR3 nucleotides read TGCGCCAGCAGTCAATCCCGGTTTGGGGGGGCCGTAGTTCAGCCCCAGCATTTT. This encodes CASSQSRFGGAVVQPQHF.

The CDR3 here is CASSFELEIQRAPTDTQYF. As DNA, the CDR3 is TGTGCCAGCAGTTTCGAACTTGAAATCCAGCGGGCCCCCACAGATACGCAGTATTTT. The rearrangement links TRBV28 to TRBJ2-3; a weak D match, TRBD2 (6 bases). CDR3 size: 19 residues. The V end was cut by 3 bases, the J end by 2 bases, with 24 bases between. In germline, CDR1 is MDHEN, CDR2 SYDVKM.

V is TRBV12-3 or TRBV12-4 and J is TRBJ2-7, with TRBD2 as a possible D gene (6 bases). Trimming removed 2 bases from V and 3 bases from J, with 8 bases in between. The CDR3 is 13 amino acids. CDR3 nucleotide sequence: TGTGCCAGCAGTTTAAATAGCGGCTACGAGCAGTACTTC. Protein sequence: CASSLNSGYEQYF.

A few counts support this clone. The J gene is TRBJ1-5, the V gene TRBV19; perhaps TRBD1 as D (6 bases). The CDR3 runs 13 residues. Germline V gives CDR1 LNHDA, CDR2 SQIVND (reference sequence). Trimming removed 5 bases at V and 4 bases at J, with 9 bases between. The CDR3 coding sequence is TGTGCCAGTAGTGCGACAGGTAATCAGCCCCAGCATTTT. It encodes CASSATGNQPQHF.

The genes are TRBV27 and TRBJ2-1, with 9 bases aligning to TRBD2. The V segment lost 5 bases and the J segment 11 bases; nucleotides outside the gene matches: 10. CDR1 and CDR2 (germline): MNHEY, SMNVEV (reference sequence). The CDR3 spans 14 residues. The CDR3 DNA reads as TGTGCCAGCAGTGACGTAGCGGGAGTGGCCCAGCAGTTCTTC. Translated: CASSDVAGVAQQFF.

The V and J genes are TRBV5-4 and TRBJ1-6; no firm D call. The length of the CDR3 is 14 residues. V lost 2 bases, J lost 8 bases, and 11 bases lay in between. Germline V gene sequence: CDR1 SGHNT, CDR2 YYREEE (reference sequence). The CDR3 bases are TGTGCCAGCAGCTTACAAGGAGTGGATTCACCCCTCCACTTT. This gives the protein CASSLQGVDSPLHF.

The chain employs TRBV4-2 and TRBJ2-3; 8 nucleotides align to TRBD1. From germline, CDR1 is LGHNA and CDR2 YNFKEQ. Trimming at V came to 5 bases and at J to 4 bases, leaving 8 bases not matched to a gene. The CDR3 runs to 15 residues. CDR3 coding DNA: TGTGCCAGCAGCACACGGACAGGGAACGCAGATACGCAGTATTTT. Translated: CASSTRTGNADTQYF.

This sequence joins TRBV5-1 and TRBJ1-2; a possible D gene is TRBD1 (6 bases). The germline gives CDR1 SGHRS, CDR2 YFSETQ. Trimming left V 4 bases short and J 7 bases short, with 11 bases between. The CDR3 length is 12 residues. In nucleotides, the CDR3 is TGCGCCAGCAGCAGCGGGACACTTGGCTACACCTTC. Amino acids: CASSSGTLGYTF. The variable domain in full, completed from reference TRBV5-1 and TRBJ1-2, reads KAGVTQTPRYLIKTRGQQVTLSCSPISGHRSVSWYQQTPGQGLQFLFEYFSETQRNKGNFPGRFSGRQFSNSRSEMNVSTLELGDSALYLCASSSGTLGYTFGSGTRLTVV.

This clone appeared a single time. The rearrangement uses TRBV19 and TRBJ2-1; TRBD2 agrees at 15 bases. The J segment lost 7 bases and the V segment lost 4 bases, leaving 5 bases of the junction unmatched. This CDR3 has 16 amino acids. The germline CDR1 and CDR2 sequences are LNHDA and SQIVND (reference sequence). CDR3 nucleotides: TGTGCCAGTAGTAGGGGACTAGCGGGAGGAATTAATGAGCAGTTCTTC. Its translation: CASSRGLAGGINEQFF.

The chain employs TRBV7-3 and TRBJ2-1; D is unclear. Trimming pared 2 bases from V and 6 bases from J, leaving 14 bases between. CDR1 is SGHTA, CDR2 FQGTGA, per germline. The CDR3 runs to 15 residues. CDR3: CASSLVIAPSNEQFF. The CDR3 DNA sequence: TGTGCCAGCAGCTTAGTTATAGCCCCCAGCAATGAGCAGTTCTTC.

Regarding this clone: Other nucleotide sequences from this sample produce the same CDR3. V and J are TRBV9 and TRBJ1-5; D perhaps matches TRBD1 (5 bases). The CDR3 is 14 residues long. With 2 bases removed from V and 3 bases from J, the gap between germline ends came to 9 bases. Germline CDR1 is SGDLS and CDR2 is YYNGEE. CDR3 loop: CASSVGGDNQPQHF. The CDR3 DNA sequence: TGTGCCAGCAGCGTGGGGGGAGACAATCAGCCCCAGCATTTT.

The V gene is TRBV9, the J gene TRBJ2-2; perhaps TRBD1 as D (5 bases). Trimming stripped 4 bases from V and 0 bases from J, with 10 bases between. Germline values: CDR1 SGDLS, CDR2 YYNGEE. The length of the CDR3 is 15 residues. The CDR3 bases are TGTGCCAGCAGCCAAGACAGCGCGAACACCGGGGAGCTGTTTTTT. Amino acids: CASSQDSANTGELFF.

For the CDR3, the DNA is TGTGCCAGCAGCTCGGGGGGCTCGACTGGAAACACCATATATTTT. This gives the protein CASSSGGSTGNTIYF. The chain couples TRBV7-9 to TRBJ1-3, with D tentatively TRBD1 (6 bases). The V gene lost 4 bases and the J gene lost 2 bases, with 12 bases spanning the gap. The length of the CDR3 is 15 residues. Germline CDR1 SEHNR, CDR2 FQNEAQ (reference sequence).

The rearrangement joins TRBV7-7 to TRBJ2-3; 9 bases are a match to TRBD2. The CDR3 contains 22 residues. Per the germline V gene, CDR1 is SSHAT and CDR2 is FNYEAQ (reference sequence). Trimming cost V 5 bases and J 3 bases; bases outside gene matches: 27. CDR3 in amino acids: CASSIPSTSGVSHSLCTDTQYF. The CDR3 coding sequence is TGTGCCAGCAGCATCCCCTCGACTAGCGGAGTTTCCCATAGTCTTTGTACAGATACGCAGTATTTT.

This rearrangement joins TRBV29-1 to TRBJ1-2; TRBD1 aligns across 7 bases. Per the germline V gene, CDR1 is SQVTM and CDR2 is ANQGSEA. V shed 4 bases, J shed 4 bases, and the junction held 9 bases outside the gene matches. This CDR3 spans 14 amino acids. CDR3 DNA sequence: TGCAGCGTTGCAGGGGGTGGGCAGGGCTATGGCTACACCTTC. Encoded protein: CSVAGGGQGYGYTF.

V is TRBV27 and J is TRBJ1-2, with 7 bases lining up with TRBD1. After removal of 1 base from V and 5 bases from J, the junction contained 10 bases not matched to a gene. Germline V CDR1 and CDR2: MNHEY, SMNVEV (reference sequence). The CDR3 spans 16 residues. CDR3 sequence: CASSLFPGQALYGYTF. The CDR3 bases are TGTGCCAGCAGTTTATTTCCCGGACAGGCATTATATGGCTACACCTTC.

This clone was recorded only once. V gene TRBV5-1 combines with J gene TRBJ1-4; the D gene is possibly TRBD1 (6 bases). Trimming left V 0 bases short and J 7 bases short, with 10 bases between. The CDR3 sequence is 14 residues long. Per the germline V gene, CDR1 is SGHRS and CDR2 is YFSETQ. CDR3 residues: CASSLEQGAEKLFF. Here the CDR3 DNA reads TGCGCCAGCAGCTTGGAACAGGGTGCTGAAAAACTGTTTTTT.

The chain couples TRBV7-2 to TRBJ2-1; possible D gene TRBD2, 6 bases. V was pared by 2 bases and J by 9 bases, with 11 bases between. This CDR3 contains 13 residues. CDR1 SGHTA and CDR2 FQGNSA come from the germline V gene. Here the CDR3 DNA reads TGTGCCAGCAGCTTACTGCGGGAAGGTGAGCAGTTCTTC. Residues: CASSLLREGEQFF.

In this sample, this clone turned up once. The chain joins TRBV5-1 to TRBJ2-7, with D tentatively TRBD2 (5 bases). V was clipped by 2 bases and J by 7 bases, with 19 bases between them. This CDR3 contains 15 residues. Germline V lookup: CDR1 SGHRS, CDR2 YFSETQ. The CDR3: CASSLLESGPGEQYF. The CDR3 DNA reads as TGCGCCAGCAGCTTACTAGAGTCTGGACCGGGGGAGCAGTACTTC.

Points on this clone: At one end the junction does not follow the germline gene, possibly because of a read error. The chain recombines TRBV13 with TRBJ1-2, with 9 bases aligning to TRBD1. The CDR3 sequence is 13 residues long. The V gene's germline CDR1 is PRHDT and CDR2 FYEKMQ (reference sequence). The CDR3, as DNA: TGCCTTTTCGGACAGGGGCTAAACTATGGCTACACCTTC. This gives the protein CLFGQGLNYGYTF.

This clone was picked up one time. CDR3 DNA sequence: TGCGCCAGCAGCTTAGACACTTATGGCTACACCTTC. Translating gives CASSLDTYGYTF. The rearrangement links TRBV5-1 to TRBJ1-2; the D is unclear. Germline values: CDR1 SGHRS, CDR2 YFSETQ. The V and J ends lost 2 bases and 5 bases respectively, with 7 bases between them. CDR3 length: 12 residues.

The chain uses TRBV9 and TRBJ2-3, with D perhaps TRBD2 (6 bases). V shed 4 bases and J shed 0 bases, with 12 bases lying between them. The CDR3 consists of 15 residues. CDR1 is SGDLS and CDR2 is YYNGEE in the germline V gene. CDR3 sequence: CASSSSAFSTDTQYF. The CDR3 bases are TGTGCCAGCAGCTCTAGCGCCTTTAGCACAGATACGCAGTATTTT.

The J gene is TRBJ2-7, the V gene TRBV28; TRBD1 is a possible D gene (5 bases). This CDR3 is built from 13 residues. Deletions cut 7 bases from V and 3 bases from J, with 13 bases between. The V gene's germline CDR1 is MDHEN and CDR2 SYDVKM. The CDR3 nucleotides read TGTGCCAGCACGTCGACAGTTATCTACGAGCAGTACTTC. Protein sequence: CASTSTVIYEQYF.

The chain links TRBV10-3 to TRBJ1-1; D is unresolved. The CDR3 length is 13 residues. Trimming left V 0 bases short and J 3 bases short, with 5 bases between. Germline CDR1 reads ENHRY; CDR2 reads SYGVKD. This chain's CDR3 is CAISESAYTEAFF. The CDR3 DNA follows: TGTGCCATCAGTGAGTCGGCATACACTGAAGCTTTCTTT.

The chain carries TRBV18 and TRBJ2-5; a weak D match, TRBD2 (5 bases). V lost 2 bases and J lost 6, with 7 bases in between. Germline V gene lookup returns CDR1 KGHSH and CDR2 LQKENI. The CDR3 sequence is 12 residues long. The CDR3 is CASSPDGKTQYF. In nucleotides, the CDR3 is TGTGCCAGCTCACCAGACGGGAAGACCCAGTACTTC.

The chain combines TRBV3-1 (or the pseudogene TRBV3-2) with TRBJ2-3; TRBD1 matches 11 bases. J gave up 4 bases and V 4 bases, and 4 bases lay outside the gene matches. The germline V gene has CDR1 LGHDT and CDR2 YNNKEL (reference sequence). This CDR3 contains 15 residues. As DNA, the CDR3 is TGTGCCAGCAGCCGGAGGACAGGGGGCTCAGATACGCAGTATTTT. This codes for CASSRRTGGSDTQYF.

This clone appeared once. The CDR3: CASSTRGNTGELFF. The CDR3 coding sequence is TGTGCCAGTAGTACACGCGGAAACACCGGGGAGCTGTTTTTT. The chain has TRBV19 and TRBJ2-2; D is ambiguous. Per the germline V gene, CDR1 is LNHDA and CDR2 is SQIVND (reference sequence). The CDR3 sequence is 14 residues long. V lost 4 bases and J lost 2, with 8 bases in between.